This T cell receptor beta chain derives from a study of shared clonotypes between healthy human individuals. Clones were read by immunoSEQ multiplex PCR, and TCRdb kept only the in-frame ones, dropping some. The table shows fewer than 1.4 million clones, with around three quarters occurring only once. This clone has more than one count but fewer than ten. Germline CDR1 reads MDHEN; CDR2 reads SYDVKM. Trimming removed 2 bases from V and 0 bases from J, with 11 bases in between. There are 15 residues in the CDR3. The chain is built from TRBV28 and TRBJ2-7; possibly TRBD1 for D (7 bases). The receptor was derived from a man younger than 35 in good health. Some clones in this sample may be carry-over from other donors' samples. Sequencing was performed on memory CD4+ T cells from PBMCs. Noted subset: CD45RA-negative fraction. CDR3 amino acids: CASSLGGGPSYEQYF. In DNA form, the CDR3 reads TGTGCCAGCAGTTTAGGAGGGGGCCCCTCCTACGAGCAGTACTTC.